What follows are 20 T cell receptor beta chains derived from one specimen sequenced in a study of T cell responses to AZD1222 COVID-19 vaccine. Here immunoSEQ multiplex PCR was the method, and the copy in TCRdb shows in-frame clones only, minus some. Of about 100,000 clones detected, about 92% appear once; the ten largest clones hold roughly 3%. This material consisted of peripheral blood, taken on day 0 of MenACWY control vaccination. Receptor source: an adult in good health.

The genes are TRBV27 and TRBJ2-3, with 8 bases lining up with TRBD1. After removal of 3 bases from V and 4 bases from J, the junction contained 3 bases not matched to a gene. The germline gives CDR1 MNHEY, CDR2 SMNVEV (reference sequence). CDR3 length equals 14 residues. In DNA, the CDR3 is TGTGCCAGCAGTTTTCGACAGGGGTCAGATACGCAGTATTTT. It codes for CASSFRQGSDTQYF.

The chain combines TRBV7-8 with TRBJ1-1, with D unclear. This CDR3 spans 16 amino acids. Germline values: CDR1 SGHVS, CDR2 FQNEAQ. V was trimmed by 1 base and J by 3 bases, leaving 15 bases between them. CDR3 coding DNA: TGTGCCAGCAGCTTAGGTTCCGAGGGAAGGGACACTGAAGCTTTCTTT. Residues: CASSLGSEGRDTEAFF.

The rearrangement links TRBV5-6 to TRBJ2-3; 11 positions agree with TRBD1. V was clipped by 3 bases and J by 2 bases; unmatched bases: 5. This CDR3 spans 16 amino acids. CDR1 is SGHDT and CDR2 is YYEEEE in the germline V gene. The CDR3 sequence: CASSSLGQGDTDTQYF. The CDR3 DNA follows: TGTGCCAGCAGCTCCTTGGGACAGGGGGACACAGATACGCAGTATTTT. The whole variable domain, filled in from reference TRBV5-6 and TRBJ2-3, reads DAGVTQSPTHLIKTRGQQVTLRCSPKSGHDTVSWYQQALGQGPQFIFQYYEEEERQRGNFPDRFSGHQFPNYSSELNVNALLLGDSALYLCASSSLGQGDTDTQYFGPGTRLTVL.

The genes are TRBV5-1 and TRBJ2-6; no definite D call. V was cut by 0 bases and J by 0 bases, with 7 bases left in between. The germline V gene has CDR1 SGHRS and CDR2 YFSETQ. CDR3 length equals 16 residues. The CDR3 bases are TGCGCCAGCAGCTTGGAAGGACGCTCTGGGGCCAACGTCCTGACTTTC. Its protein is CASSLEGRSGANVLTF.

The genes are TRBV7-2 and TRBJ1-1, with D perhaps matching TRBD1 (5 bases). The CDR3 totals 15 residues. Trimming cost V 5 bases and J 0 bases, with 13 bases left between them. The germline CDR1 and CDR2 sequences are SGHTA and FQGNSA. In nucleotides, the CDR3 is TGTGCCAGCAGCCCCGGGTCAGGGATGAACACTGAAGCTTTCTTT. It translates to CASSPGSGMNTEAFF.

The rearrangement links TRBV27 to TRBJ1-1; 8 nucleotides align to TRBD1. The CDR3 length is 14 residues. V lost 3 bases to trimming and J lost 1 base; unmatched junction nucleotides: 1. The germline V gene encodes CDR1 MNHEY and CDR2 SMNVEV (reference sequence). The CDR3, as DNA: TGTGCCAGCAGTTTGGGACAGGCGAACACTGAAGCTTTCTTT. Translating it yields CASSLGQANTEAFF.

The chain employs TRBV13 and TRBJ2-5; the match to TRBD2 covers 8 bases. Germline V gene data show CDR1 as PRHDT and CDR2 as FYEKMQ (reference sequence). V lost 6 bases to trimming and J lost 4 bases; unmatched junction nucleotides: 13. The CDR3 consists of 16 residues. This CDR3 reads CASSFGRGVLRETQYF. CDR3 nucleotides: TGTGCCAGCAGTTTCGGGCGGGGGGTTCTTCGAGAGACCCAGTACTTC.

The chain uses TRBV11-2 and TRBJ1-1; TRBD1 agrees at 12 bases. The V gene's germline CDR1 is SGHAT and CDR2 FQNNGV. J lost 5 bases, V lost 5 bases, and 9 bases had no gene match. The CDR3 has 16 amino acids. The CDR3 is CASSDPGQGAWTEAFF. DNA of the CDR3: TGTGCCAGCAGCGATCCGGGACAGGGGGCTTGGACTGAAGCTTTCTTT.

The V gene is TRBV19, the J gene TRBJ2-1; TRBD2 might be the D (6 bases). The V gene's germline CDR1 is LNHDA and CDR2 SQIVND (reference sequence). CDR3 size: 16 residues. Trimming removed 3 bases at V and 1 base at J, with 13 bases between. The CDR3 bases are TGTGCCAGTAGTATGAGTCTCGGGGGTTCCTACAATGAGCAGTTCTTC. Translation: CASSMSLGGSYNEQFF.

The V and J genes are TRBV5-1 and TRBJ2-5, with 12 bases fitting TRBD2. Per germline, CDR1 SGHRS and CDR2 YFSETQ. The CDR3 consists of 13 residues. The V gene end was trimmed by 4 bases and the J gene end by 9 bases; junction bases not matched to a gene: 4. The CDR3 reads CASSIASGGAQYF. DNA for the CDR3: TGCGCCAGCAGCATAGCTAGCGGGGGGGCCCAGTACTTC.

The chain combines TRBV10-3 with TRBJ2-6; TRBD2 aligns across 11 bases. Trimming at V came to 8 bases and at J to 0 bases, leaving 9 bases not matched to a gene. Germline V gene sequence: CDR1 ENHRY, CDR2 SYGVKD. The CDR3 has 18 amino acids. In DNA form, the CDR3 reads TGTGCCATCCGAGAGGGACTAGCGGACACCTCTGGGGCCAACGTCCTGACTTTC. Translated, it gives CAIREGLADTSGANVLTF.

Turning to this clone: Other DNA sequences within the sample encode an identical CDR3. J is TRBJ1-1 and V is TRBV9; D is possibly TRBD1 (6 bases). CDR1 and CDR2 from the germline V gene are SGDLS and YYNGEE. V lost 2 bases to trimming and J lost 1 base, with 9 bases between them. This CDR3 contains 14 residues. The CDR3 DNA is TGTGCCAGCAGCGTTGGGGGCGAGAACACTGAAGCTTTCTTT. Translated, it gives CASSVGGENTEAFF.

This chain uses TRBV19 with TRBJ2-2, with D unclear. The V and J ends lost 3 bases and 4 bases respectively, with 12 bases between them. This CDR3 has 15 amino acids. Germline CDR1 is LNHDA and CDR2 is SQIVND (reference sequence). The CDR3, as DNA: TGTGCCAGTAGTATTAAGGGTATGGGCACCGGGGAGCTGTTTTTT. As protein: CASSIKGMGTGELFF.

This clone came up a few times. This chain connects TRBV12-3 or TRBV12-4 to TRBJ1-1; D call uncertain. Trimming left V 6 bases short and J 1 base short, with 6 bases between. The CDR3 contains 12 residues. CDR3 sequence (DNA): TGTGCCAGCAGACGGTGGAACACTGAAGCTTTCTTT. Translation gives CASRRWNTEAFF.

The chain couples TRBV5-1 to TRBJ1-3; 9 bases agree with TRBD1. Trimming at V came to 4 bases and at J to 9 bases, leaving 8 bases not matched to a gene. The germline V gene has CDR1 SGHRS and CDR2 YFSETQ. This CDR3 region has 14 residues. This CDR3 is CASSQQGAMSTIYF. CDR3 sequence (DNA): TGCGCCAGCAGCCAACAGGGGGCGATGAGCACCATATATTTT.

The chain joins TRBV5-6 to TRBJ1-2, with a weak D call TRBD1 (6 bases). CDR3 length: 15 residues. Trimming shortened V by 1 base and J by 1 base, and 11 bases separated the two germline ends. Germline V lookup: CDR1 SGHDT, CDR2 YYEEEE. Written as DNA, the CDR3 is TGTGCCAGCAGCTTGTGGGACACTTATAACTATGGCTACACCTTC. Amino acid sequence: CASSLWDTYNYGYTF.

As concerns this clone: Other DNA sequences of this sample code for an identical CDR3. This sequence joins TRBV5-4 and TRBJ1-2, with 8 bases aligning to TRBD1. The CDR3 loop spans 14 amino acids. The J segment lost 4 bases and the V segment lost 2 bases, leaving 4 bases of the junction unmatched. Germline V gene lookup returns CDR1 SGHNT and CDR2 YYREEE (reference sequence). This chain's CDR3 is CASSFQGAGYGYTF. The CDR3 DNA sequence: TGTGCCAGCAGCTTTCAGGGGGCGGGCTATGGCTACACCTTC.

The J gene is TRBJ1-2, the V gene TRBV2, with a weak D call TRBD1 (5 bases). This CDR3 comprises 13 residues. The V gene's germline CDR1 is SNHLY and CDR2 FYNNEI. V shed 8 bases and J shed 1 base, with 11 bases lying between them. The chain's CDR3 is CASEGRDNYGYTF. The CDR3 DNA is TGTGCCAGCGAGGGCAGGGATAACTATGGCTACACCTTC.

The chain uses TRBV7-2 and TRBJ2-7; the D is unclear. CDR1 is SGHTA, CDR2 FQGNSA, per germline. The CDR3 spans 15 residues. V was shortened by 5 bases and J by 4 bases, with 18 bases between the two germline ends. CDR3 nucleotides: TGTGCCAGCAGCCTACAGACCGGATCCGCGTACGAGCAGTACTTC. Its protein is CASSLQTGSAYEQYF.

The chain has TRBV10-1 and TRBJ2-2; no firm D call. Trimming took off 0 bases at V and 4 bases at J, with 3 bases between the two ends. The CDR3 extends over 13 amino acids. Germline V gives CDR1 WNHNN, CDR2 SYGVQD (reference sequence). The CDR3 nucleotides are TGCGCCAGCAGTGAGTCGATCACCGGGGAGCTGTTTTTT. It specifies CASSESITGELFF.